One sample yielded the 6 T cell receptor beta chains listed below, sequenced in a study of T cell changes during pregnancy in multiple sclerosis. The repertoire was sequenced with immunoSEQ multiplex PCR; TCRdb's copy has only in-frame clones and lacks some. The sample holds roughly 110,000 clones, roughly 92% seen once. Here the sequenced sample was peripheral blood, taken in the third trimester of pregnancy. These receptors originate from a female donor in good health, enrolled as a control in a pregnancy study.

V gene TRBV19 combines with J gene TRBJ1-2; D gene unclear. Germline V gene lookup returns CDR1 LNHDA and CDR2 SQIVND (reference sequence). This CDR3 has 11 amino acids. The V end was cut by 3 bases, the J end by 7 bases, with 6 bases between. This CDR3 is CASSISSGYTF. DNA of the CDR3: TGTGCCAGTAGTATTTCGAGTGGCTACACCTTC. The whole variable domain, filled in from reference TRBV19 and TRBJ1-2, reads DGGITQSPKYLFRKEGQNVTLSCEQNLNHDAMYWYRQDPGQGLRLIYYSQIVNDFQKGDIAEGYSVSREKKESFPLTVTSAQKNPTAFYLCASSISSGYTFGSGTRLTVV.

This clone has a handful of counts. The chain couples TRBV9 to TRBJ1-6, with a possible D match to TRBD1 (5 bases). The CDR3 contains 13 residues. Germline assignment: CDR1 SGDLS and CDR2 YYNGEE. Trimming removed 3 bases at V and 10 bases at J, with 11 bases between. The CDR3 region is CASSAQGFSPLHF. CDR3 nucleotides: TGTGCCAGCAGCGCCCAGGGTTTCTCACCCCTCCACTTT.

This clone has only a few counts. The CDR3 bases are TGTGCCAGCAGTGCATCTAGCGGGGGTAGCGATGAGCAGTTCTTC. Encoded protein: CASSASSGGSDEQFF. The chain combines TRBV6-1 with TRBJ2-1; 10 bases align to TRBD2. The CDR3 runs to 15 residues. The germline V gene has CDR1 MNHNS and CDR2 SASEGT. Losses at the gene ends were 4 bases for V and 8 bases for J; bases not matched to a gene: 8.

V is TRBV6-6 and J is TRBJ1-4, with TRBD1 as a possible D gene (6 bases). Germline CDR1 is MNHNY and CDR2 is SVGAGI (reference sequence). The CDR3 runs to 14 residues. V lost 2 bases, J lost 4 bases, and 8 bases lay in between. CDR3 bases: TGTGCCAGCAGTTACGGGACACATAATGAAAAACTGTTTTTT. Protein sequence: CASSYGTHNEKLFF.

The chain couples TRBV19 to TRBJ1-6; 7 nucleotides agree with TRBD1. V dropped 11 bases and J dropped 5; count of bases not matched to a gene: 9. Germline CDR1 is LNHDA and CDR2 is SQIVND (reference sequence). The CDR3 has 14 residues. CDR3 sequence (DNA): TGTGCCTCCAGGGCCGGGACAGATAATTCACCCCTCCACTTT. Its protein product is CASRAGTDNSPLHF. The complete variable domain, with remaining parts taken from reference TRBV19 and TRBJ1-6, reads DGGITQSPKYLFRKEGQNVTLSCEQNLNHDAMYWYRQDPGQGLRLIYYSQIVNDFQKGDIAEGYSVSREKKESFPLTVTSAQKNPTAFYLCASRAGTDNSPLHFGNGTRLTVT.

The chain carries TRBV7-2 and TRBJ2-7; TRBD1 matches 12 bases. With V trimmed by 5 bases and J by 1 base, 9 bases remained unmatched. CDR3 length: 17 amino acids. Germline lookup yields CDR1 SGHTA and CDR2 FQGNSA. CDR3 in DNA: TGTGCCAGCAGCATTACCGGGACAGGGGGCGCATCCTACGAGCAGTACTTC. Its protein is CASSITGTGGASYEQYF.